This T cell receptor beta chain was sequenced during a study of shared clonotypes between healthy human individuals. General study results and limits: The naive CD4 repertoires of a handful of donors were compared, and approximately 5.3% of clonotypes were shared. Among the subsets, naive ones generally showed larger estimated richness than memory ones. Sampling involved blood alone; tissue repertoires likely differ.

V gave up 6 bases and J gave up 0 bases; unmatched junction bases: 7. From germline, CDR1 is SEHNR and CDR2 FQNEAQ (reference sequence). The CDR3 extends over 16 amino acids. Repertoires were generated with immunoSEQ multiplex PCR, while TCRdb's copy carries only in-frame clones and drops some. This table has around 2.1 million clones, 90% to 95% appearing once. Notes on this clone: Its antigen is not known.

CD45RO-negative CD8 cells positively selected for CCR7 made up the naive population, which excluded terminally differentiated effector memory CD45RA+ cells. The specimen sequenced was naive CD8+ T cells from PBMCs. The J gene is TRBJ2-1, the V gene TRBV7-9; TRBD2 matches at 8 bases. This receptor was taken from a man aged 18 to 29 in good health. Some clones in this sample may be carry-over from other donors' samples. CDR3 nucleotide sequence: TGTGCCAGCAGAGGGGGTAGCGGGATCTCCTACAATGAGCAGTTCTTC. Its protein is CASRGGSGISYNEQFF.